This T cell receptor (beta chain) was identified during a study of blood T cell repertoires in COVID-19. Profiling relied on immunoSEQ multiplex PCR, and the TCRdb table lists in-frame clones only, not all of them. This table holds around 190,000 clones, around 84% found once. Trimming removed 6 bases from V and 4 bases from J; junction bases left unmatched: 9. The germline gives CDR1 MNHNY, CDR2 SVGAGI (reference sequence). The CDR3 has 15 residues. The receptor comes from a woman aged 25 to 39 who had recovered from COVID-19. V gene TRBV6-6 combines with J gene TRBJ2-5, with 9 bases matching TRBD1. Sequenced input: PBMCs or T cells enriched from blood (not recorded which). As DNA, the CDR3 is TGTGCCAGCAGATCGGGACAGGGACCCCGAGAGACCCAGTACTTC. It yields the protein CASRSGQGPRETQYF.